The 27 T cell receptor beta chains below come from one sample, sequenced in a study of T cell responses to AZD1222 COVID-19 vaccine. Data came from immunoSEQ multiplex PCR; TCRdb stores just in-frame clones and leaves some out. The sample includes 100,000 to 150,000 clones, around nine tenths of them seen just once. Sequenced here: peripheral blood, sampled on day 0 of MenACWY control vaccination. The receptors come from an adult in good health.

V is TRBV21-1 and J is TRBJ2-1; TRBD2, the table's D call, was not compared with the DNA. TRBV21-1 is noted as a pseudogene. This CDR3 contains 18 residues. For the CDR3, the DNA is TGTGCCAGCAGCATTCACCCGCGGGGTCAGTTCTCCTACAATGAGCAGTTCTTC. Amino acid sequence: CASSIHPRGQFSYNEQFF.

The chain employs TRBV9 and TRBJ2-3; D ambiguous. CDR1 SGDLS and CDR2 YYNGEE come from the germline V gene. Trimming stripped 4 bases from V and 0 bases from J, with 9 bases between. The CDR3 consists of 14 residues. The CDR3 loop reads CASSLTTSTDTQYF. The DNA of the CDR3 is TGTGCCAGCAGCTTAACGACTAGCACAGATACGCAGTATTTT. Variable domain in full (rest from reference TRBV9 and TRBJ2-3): DSGVTQTPKHLITATGQRVTLRCSPRSGDLSVYWYQQSLDQGLQFLIQYYNGEERAKGNILERFSAQQFPDLHSELNLSSLELGDSALYFCASSLTTSTDTQYFGPGTRLTVL.

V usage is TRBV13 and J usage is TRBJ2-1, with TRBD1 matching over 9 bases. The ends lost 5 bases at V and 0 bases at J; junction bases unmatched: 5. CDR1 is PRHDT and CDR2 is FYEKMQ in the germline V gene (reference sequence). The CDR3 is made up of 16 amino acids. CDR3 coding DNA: TGTGCCAGCAGCGATACAGGGGGCAGCTCCTACAATGAGCAGTTCTTC. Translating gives CASSDTGGSSYNEQFF. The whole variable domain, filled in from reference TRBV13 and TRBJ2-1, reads AAGVIQSPRHLIKEKRETATLKCYPIPRHDTVYWYQQGPGQDPQFLISFYEKMQSDKGSIPDRFSAQQFSDYHSELNMSSLELGDSALYFCASSDTGGSSYNEQFFGPGTRLTVL.

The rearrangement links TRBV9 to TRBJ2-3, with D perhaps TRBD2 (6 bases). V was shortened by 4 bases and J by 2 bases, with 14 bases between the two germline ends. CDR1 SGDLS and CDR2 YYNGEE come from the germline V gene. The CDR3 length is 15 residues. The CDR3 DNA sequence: TGTGCCAGCAGCCCCCGACTAGGGTACACAGATACGCAGTATTTT. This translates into CASSPRLGYTDTQYF.

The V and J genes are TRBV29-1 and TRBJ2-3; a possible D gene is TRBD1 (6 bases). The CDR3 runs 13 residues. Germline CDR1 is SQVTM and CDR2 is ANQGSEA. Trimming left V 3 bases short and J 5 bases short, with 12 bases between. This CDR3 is CSVDTGFRDTQYF. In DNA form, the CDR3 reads TGCAGCGTTGATACAGGGTTTAGAGATACGCAGTATTTT.

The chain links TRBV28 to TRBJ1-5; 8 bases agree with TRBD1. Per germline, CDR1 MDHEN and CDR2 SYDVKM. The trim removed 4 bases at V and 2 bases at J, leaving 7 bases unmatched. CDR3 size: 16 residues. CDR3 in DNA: TGTGCCAGCAGTTCCCCCTCAGGGGGCGGCAATCAGCCCCAGCATTTT. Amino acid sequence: CASSSPSGGGNQPQHF.

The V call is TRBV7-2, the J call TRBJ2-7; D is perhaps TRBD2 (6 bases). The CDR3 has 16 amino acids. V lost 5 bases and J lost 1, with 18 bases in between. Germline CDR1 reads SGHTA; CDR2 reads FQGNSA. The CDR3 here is CASSLYGAGGSYEQYF. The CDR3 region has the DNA TGTGCCAGCAGCCTATATGGTGCAGGAGGGTCCTACGAGCAGTACTTC.

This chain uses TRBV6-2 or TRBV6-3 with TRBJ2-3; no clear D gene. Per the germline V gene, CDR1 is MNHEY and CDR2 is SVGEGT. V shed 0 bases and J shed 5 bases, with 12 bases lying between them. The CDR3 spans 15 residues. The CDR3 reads CASSYSGQFEDTQYF. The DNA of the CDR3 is TGTGCCAGCAGTTACTCTGGTCAGTTCGAAGATACGCAGTATTTT.

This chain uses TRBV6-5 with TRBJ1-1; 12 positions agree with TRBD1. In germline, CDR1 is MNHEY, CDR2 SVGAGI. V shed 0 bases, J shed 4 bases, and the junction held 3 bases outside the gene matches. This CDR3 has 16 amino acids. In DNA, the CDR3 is TGTGCCAGCAGTTACTCGTGGGGACAGGGGGCCACTGAAGCTTTCTTT. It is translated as CASSYSWGQGATEAFF.

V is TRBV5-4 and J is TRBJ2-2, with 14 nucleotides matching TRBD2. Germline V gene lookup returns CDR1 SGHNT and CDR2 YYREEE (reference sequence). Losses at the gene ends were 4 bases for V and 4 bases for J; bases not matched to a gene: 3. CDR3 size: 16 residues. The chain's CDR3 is CASSTGTSGGTGELFF. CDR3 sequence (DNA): TGTGCCAGCAGCACGGGGACTAGCGGGGGCACCGGGGAGCTGTTTTTT.

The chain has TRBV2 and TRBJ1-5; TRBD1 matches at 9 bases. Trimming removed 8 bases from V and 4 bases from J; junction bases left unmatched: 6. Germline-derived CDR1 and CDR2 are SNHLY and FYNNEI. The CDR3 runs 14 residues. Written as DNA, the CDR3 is TGTGCCAGCGGATCCGGGACAGGGAATCAGCCCCAGCATTTT. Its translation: CASGSGTGNQPQHF.

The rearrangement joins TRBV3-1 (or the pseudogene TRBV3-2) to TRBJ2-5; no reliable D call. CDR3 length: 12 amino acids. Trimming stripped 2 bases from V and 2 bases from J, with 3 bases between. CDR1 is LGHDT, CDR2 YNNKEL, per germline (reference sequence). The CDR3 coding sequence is TGTGCCAGCAGCCAATCACAAGAGACCCAGTACTTC. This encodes CASSQSQETQYF.

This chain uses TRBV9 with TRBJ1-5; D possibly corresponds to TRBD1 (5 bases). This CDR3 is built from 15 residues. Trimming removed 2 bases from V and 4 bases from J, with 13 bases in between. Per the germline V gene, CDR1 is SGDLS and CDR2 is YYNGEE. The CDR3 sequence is CASSVGTQTNQPQHF. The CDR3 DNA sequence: TGTGCCAGCAGCGTCGGGACTCAGACGAATCAGCCCCAGCATTTT.

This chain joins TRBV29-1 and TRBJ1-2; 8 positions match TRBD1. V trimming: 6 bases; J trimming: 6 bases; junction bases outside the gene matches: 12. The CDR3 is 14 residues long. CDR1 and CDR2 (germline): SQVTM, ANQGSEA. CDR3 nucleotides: TGCAGCGTCACAACGGACAGGGTAGGCGATGGCTACACCTTC. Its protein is CSVTTDRVGDGYTF.

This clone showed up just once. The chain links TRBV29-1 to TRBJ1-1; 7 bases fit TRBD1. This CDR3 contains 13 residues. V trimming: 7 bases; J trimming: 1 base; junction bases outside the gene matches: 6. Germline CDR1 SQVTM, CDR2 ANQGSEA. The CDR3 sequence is CSALRQGNTEAFF. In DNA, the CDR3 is TGCAGCGCCCTTCGACAGGGGAACACTGAAGCTTTCTTT.

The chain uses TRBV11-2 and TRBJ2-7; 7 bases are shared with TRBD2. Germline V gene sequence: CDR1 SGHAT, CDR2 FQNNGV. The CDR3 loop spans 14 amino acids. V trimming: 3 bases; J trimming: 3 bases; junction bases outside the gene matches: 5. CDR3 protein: CASSFGQRDYEQYF. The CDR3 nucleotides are TGTGCCAGCAGCTTTGGTCAGCGGGACTACGAGCAGTACTTC.

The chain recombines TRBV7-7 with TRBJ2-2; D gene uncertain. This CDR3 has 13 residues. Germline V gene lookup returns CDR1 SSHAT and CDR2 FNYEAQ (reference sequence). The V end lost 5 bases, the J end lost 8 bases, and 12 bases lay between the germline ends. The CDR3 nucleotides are TGTGCCAGCAGCCCCTCCCTCCAGGGGGAGCTGTTTTTT. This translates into CASSPSLQGELFF.

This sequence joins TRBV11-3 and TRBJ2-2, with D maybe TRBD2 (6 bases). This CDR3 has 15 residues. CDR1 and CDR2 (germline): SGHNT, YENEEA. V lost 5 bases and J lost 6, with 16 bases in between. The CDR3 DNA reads TGTGCCAGCAGCACTAGGACTACCCTCGCCGGGGAGCTGTTTTTT. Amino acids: CASSTRTTLAGELFF. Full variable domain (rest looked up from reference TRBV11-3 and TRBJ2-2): EAGVVQSPRYKIIEKKQPVAFWCNPISGHNTLYWYLQNLGQGPELLIRYENEEAVDDSQLPKDRFSAERLKGVDSTLKIQPAELGDSAVYLCASSTRTTLAGELFFGEGSRLTVL.

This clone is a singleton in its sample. This CDR3 is CASSLEQVKVIQYF. As DNA, the CDR3 is TGTGCCAGCAGCTTGGAACAGGTTAAAGTCATTCAGTACTTC. The chain combines TRBV5-5 with TRBJ2-4; the D gene is possibly TRBD1 (5 bases). Germline V gene lookup returns CDR1 SGHKS and CDR2 YYEKEE (reference sequence). V dropped 0 bases and J dropped 9 bases, with 13 bases sitting between them. This CDR3 comprises 14 residues.

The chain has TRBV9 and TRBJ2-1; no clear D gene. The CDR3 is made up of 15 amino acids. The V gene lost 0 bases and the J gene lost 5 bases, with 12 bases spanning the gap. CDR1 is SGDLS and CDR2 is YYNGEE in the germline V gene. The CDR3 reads CASSVDGVLDNEQFF. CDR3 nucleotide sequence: TGTGCCAGCAGCGTAGATGGGGTCTTGGACAATGAGCAGTTCTTC. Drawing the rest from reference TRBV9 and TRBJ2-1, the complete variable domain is DSGVTQTPKHLITATGQRVTLRCSPRSGDLSVYWYQQSLDQGLQFLIQYYNGEERAKGNILERFSAQQFPDLHSELNLSSLELGDSALYFCASSVDGVLDNEQFFGPGTRLTVL.

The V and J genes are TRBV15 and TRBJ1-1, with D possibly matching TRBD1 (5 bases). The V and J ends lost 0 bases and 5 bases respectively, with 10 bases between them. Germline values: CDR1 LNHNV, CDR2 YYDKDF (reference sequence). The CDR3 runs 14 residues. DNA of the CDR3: TGTGCCACCAGCAGAGAGCAGGGTTGGACTGAAGCTTTCTTT. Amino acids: CATSREQGWTEAFF.

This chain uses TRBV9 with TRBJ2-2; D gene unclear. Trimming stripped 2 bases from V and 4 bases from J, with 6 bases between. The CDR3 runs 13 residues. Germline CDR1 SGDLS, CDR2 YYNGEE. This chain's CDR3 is CASSVRTTGELFF. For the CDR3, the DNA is TGTGCCAGCAGCGTGAGGACCACCGGGGAGCTGTTTTTT.

The CDR3 region is CASSVGRARISYNEQFF. The CDR3 DNA reads TGTGCCAGCAGCGTAGGGAGGGCCAGGATATCCTACAATGAGCAGTTCTTC. The rearrangement joins TRBV9 to TRBJ2-1; D may be TRBD2 (6 bases). This CDR3 spans 17 amino acids. The ends were cut back, 0 bases at V and 1 base at J, with 14 bases in the middle. The germline V gene has CDR1 SGDLS and CDR2 YYNGEE.

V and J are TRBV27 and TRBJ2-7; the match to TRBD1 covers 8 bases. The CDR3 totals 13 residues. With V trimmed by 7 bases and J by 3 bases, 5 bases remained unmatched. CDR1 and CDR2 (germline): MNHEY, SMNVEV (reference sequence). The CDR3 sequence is CASTIGQGYEQYF. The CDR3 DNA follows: TGTGCCAGCACCATCGGACAGGGCTACGAGCAGTACTTC.

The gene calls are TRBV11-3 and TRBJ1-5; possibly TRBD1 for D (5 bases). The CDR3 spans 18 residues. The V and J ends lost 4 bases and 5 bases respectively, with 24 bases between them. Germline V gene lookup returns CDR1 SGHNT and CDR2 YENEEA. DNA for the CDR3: TGTGCCAGCAGCTCTACACAGGTCCGGGGGTCGGACGATCAGCCCCAGCATTTT. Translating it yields CASSSTQVRGSDDQPQHF.

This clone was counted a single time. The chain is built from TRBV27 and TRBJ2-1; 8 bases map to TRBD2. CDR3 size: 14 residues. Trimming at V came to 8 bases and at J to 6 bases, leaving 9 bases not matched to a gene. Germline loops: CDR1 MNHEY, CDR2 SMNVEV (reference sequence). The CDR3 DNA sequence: TGTGCCAGCTGGCACTCGGCGGGGGGCAATGAGCAGTTCTTC. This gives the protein CASWHSAGGNEQFF.

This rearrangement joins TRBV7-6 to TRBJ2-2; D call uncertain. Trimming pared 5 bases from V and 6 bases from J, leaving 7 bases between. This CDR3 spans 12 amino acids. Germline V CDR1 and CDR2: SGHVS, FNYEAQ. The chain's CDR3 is CASSPQAGELFF. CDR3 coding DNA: TGTGCCAGCAGCCCCCAGGCCGGGGAGCTGTTTTTT.